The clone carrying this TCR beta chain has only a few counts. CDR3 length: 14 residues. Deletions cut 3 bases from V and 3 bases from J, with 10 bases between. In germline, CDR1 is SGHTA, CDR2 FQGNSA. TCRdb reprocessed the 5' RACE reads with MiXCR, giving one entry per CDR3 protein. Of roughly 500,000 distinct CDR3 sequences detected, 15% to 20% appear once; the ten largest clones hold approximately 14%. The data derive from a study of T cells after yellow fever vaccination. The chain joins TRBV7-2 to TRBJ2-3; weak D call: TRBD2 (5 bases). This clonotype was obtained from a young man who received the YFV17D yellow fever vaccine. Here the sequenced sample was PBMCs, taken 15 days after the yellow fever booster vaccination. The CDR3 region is CASSFGSQTDTQYF. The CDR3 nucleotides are TGTGCCAGCAGCTTTGGGAGTCAAACAGATACGCAGTATTTT. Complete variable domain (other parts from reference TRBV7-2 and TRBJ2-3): GAGVSQSPSNKVTEKGKDVELRCDPISGHTALYWYRQSLGQGLEFLIYFQGNSAPDKSGLPSDRFSAERTGGSVSTLTIQRTQQEDSAVYLCASSFGSQTDTQYFGPGTRLTVL.